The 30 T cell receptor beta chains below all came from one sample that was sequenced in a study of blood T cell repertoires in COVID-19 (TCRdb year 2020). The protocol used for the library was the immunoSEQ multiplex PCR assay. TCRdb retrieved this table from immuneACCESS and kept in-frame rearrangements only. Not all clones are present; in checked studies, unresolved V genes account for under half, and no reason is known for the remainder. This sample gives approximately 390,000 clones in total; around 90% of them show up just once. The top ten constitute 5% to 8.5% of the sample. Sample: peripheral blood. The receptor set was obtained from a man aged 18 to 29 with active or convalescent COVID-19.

CDR3 sequence (DNA): TGTGCCAGCAGTTACTCGGGACTCTCCTACGAGCAGTACTTC. It encodes CASSYSGLSYEQYF. The chain combines TRBV27 with TRBJ2-7; TRBD2 might be the D (6 bases). The CDR3 extends over 14 amino acids. Germline CDR1 and CDR2: MNHEY and SMNVEV (reference sequence). Trimming removed 4 bases at V and 0 bases at J, with 10 bases between.

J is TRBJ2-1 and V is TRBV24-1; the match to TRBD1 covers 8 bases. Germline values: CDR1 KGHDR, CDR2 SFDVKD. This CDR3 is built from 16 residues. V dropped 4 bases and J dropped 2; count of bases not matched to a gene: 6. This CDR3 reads CATSEPGTGTYNEQFF. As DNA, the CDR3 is TGTGCCACCAGTGAGCCCGGGACAGGTACCTACAATGAGCAGTTCTTC.

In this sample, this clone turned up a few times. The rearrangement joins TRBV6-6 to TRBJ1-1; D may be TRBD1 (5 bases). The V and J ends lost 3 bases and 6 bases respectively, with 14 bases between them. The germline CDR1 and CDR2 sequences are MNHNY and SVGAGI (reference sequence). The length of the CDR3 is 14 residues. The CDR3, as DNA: TGTGCCAGCAGTTATTCGACAGCTAATCCTGAAGCTTTCTTT. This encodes CASSYSTANPEAFF.

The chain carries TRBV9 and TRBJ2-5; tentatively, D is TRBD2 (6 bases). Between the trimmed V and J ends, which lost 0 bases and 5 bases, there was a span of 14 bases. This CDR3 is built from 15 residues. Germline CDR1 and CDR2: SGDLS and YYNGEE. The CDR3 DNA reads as TGTGCCAGCAGCGTAGTGGCGACTAGTTTGGAGACCCAGTACTTC. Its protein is CASSVVATSLETQYF.

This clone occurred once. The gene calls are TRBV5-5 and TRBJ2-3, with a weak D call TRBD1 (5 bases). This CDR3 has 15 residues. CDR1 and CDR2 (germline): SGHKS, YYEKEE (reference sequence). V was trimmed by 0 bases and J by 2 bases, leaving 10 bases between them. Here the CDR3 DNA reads TGTGCCAGCAGCTTGGGACAGACCTACACAGATACGCAGTATTTT. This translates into CASSLGQTYTDTQYF.

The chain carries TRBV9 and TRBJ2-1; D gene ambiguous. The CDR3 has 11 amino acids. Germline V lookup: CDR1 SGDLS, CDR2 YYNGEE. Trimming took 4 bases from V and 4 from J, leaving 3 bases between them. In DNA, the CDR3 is TGTGCCAGCAGCTTATACAATGAGCAGTTCTTC. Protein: CASSLYNEQFF. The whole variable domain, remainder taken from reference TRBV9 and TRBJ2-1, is DSGVTQTPKHLITATGQRVTLRCSPRSGDLSVYWYQQSLDQGLQFLIQYYNGEERAKGNILERFSAQQFPDLHSELNLSSLELGDSALYFCASSLYNEQFFGPGTRLTVL.

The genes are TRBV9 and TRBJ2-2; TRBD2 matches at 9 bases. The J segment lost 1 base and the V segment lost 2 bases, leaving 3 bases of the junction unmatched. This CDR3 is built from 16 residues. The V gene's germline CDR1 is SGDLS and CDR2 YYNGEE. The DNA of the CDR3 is TGTGCCAGCAGCGTTTTTAGCGGGGGGAACACCGGGGAGCTGTTTTTT. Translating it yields CASSVFSGGNTGELFF.

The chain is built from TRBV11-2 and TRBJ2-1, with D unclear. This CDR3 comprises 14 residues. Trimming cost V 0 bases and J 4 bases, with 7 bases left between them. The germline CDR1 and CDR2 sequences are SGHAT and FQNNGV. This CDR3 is CASSLDPSYNEQFF. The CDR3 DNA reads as TGTGCCAGCAGCTTAGATCCGAGTTACAATGAGCAGTTCTTC.

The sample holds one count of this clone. CDR3 region: CASSPDRPGNTIYF. CDR3 in DNA: TGTGCCAGCAGCCCCGACAGACCTGGAAACACCATATATTTT. The rearrangement joins TRBV28 to TRBJ1-3; D might be TRBD1 (5 bases). The V gene lost 6 bases and the J gene lost 2 bases, with 11 bases spanning the gap. The CDR3 loop spans 14 amino acids. Per the germline V gene, CDR1 is MDHEN and CDR2 is SYDVKM.

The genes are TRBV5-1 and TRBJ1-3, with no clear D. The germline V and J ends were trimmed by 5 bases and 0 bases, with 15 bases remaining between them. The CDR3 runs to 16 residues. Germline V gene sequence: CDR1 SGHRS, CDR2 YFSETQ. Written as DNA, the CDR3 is TGCGCCAGCAGAGTCGGCGTGGGGAGCTCTGGAAACACCATATATTTT. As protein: CASRVGVGSSGNTIYF.

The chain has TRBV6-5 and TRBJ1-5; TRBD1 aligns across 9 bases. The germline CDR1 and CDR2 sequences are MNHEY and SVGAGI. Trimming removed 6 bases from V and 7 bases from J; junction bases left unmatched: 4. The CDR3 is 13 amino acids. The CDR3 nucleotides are TGTGCCAGCAGAGGGACAGGGCAACAGCCCCAGCATTTT. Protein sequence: CASRGTGQQPQHF.

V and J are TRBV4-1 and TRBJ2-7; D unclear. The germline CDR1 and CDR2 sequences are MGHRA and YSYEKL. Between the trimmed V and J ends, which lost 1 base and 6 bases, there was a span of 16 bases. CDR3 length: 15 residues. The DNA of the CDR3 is TGCGCCAGCAGCCAAGTGGGCCAAGGTTGGCGCGAGCAGTACTTC. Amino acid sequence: CASSQVGQGWREQYF.

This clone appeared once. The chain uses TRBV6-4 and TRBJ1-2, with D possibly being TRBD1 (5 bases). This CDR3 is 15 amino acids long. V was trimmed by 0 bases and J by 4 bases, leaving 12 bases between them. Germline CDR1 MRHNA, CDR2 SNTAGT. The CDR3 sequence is CASSDSARQGYGYTF. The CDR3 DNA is TGTGCCAGCAGTGACTCGGCTCGGCAGGGCTATGGCTACACCTTC.

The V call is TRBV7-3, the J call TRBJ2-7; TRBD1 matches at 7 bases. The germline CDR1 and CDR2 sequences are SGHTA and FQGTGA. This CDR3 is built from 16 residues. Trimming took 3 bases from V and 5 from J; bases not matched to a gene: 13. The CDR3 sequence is CASSLIGGEGGNEQYF. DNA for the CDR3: TGTGCCAGCAGCTTGATCGGTGGCGAAGGGGGCAACGAGCAGTACTTC.

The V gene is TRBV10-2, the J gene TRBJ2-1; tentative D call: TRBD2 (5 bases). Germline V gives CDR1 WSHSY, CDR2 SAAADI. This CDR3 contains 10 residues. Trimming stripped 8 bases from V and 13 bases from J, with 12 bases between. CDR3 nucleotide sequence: TGCGCCAGCCAACTAGAGGGTCAGTTCTTC. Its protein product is CASQLEGQFF.

The CDR3 loop reads CASSTIAGGSTDTQYF. Written as DNA, the CDR3 is TGTGCCAGCAGCACCATAGCGGGGGGGAGCACAGATACGCAGTATTTT. The rearrangement joins TRBV7-9 to TRBJ2-3; 11 positions match TRBD2. Germline V gene data show CDR1 as SEHNR and CDR2 as FQNEAQ (reference sequence). With V trimmed by 5 bases and J by 0 bases, 4 bases remained unmatched. This CDR3 contains 16 residues.

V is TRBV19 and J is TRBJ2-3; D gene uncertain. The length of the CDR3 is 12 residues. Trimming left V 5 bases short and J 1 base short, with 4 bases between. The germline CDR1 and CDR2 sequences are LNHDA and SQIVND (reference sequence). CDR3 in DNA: TGTGCCAGTAGTGTCGGCACAGATACGCAGTATTTT. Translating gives CASSVGTDTQYF.

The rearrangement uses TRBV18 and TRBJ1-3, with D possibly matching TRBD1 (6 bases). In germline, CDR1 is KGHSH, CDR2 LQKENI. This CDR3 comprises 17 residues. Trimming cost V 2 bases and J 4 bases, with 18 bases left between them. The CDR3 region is CASSPYQGSQLGNTIYF. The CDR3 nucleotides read TGTGCCAGCTCACCATATCAGGGGTCGCAGCTCGGAAACACCATATATTTT.

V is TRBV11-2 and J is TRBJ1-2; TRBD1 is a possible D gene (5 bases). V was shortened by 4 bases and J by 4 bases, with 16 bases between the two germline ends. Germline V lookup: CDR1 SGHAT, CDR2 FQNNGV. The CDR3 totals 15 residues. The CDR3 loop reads CASSSTRQRTYGYTF. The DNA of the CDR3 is TGTGCCAGCAGCTCCACCCGACAGCGTACCTATGGCTACACCTTC.

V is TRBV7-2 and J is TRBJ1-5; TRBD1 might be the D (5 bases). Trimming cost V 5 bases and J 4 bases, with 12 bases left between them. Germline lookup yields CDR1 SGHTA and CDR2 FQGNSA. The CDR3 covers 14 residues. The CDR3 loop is CASSPSGGNQPQHF. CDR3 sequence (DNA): TGTGCCAGCAGCCCCTCGGGGGGTAATCAGCCCCAGCATTTT.

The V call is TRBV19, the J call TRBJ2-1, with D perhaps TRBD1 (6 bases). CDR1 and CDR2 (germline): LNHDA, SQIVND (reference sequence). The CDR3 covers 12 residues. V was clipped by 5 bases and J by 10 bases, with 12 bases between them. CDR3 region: CASSVGTLEQFF. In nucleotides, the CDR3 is TGTGCCAGTAGTGTAGGGACACTCGAGCAGTTCTTC.

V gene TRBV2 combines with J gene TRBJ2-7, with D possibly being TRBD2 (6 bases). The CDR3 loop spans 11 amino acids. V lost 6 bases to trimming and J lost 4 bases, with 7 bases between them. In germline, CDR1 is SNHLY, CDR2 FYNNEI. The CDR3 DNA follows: TGTGCCAGCAGCGGGGGTTACGAGCAGTACTTC. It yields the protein CASSGGYEQYF. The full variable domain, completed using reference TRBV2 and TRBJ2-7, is EPEVTQTPSHQVTQMGQEVILRCVPISNHLYFYWYRQILGQKVEFLVSFYNNEISEKSEIFDDQFSVERPDGSNFTLKIRSTKLEDSAMYFCASSGGYEQYFGPGTRLTVT.

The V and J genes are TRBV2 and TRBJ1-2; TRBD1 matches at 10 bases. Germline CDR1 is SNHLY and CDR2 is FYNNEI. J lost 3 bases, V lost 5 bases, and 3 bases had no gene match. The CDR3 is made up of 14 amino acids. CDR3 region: CASSRQGADYGYTF. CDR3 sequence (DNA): TGTGCCAGCAGTCGACAGGGGGCTGACTATGGCTACACCTTC. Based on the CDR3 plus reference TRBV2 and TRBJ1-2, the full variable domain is EPEVTQTPSHQVTQMGQEVILRCVPISNHLYFYWYRQILGQKVEFLVSFYNNEISEKSEIFDDQFSVERPDGSNFTLKIRSTKLEDSAMYFCASSRQGADYGYTFGSGTRLTVV.

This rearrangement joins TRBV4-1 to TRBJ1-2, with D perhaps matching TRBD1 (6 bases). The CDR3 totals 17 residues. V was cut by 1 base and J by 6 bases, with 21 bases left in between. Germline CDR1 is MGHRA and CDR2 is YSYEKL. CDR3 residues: CASSQVQGIWQGDGYTF. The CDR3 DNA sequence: TGCGCCAGCAGCCAAGTCCAGGGGATTTGGCAGGGAGATGGCTACACCTTC.

Here the CDR3 reads CASSQWTSGGELARNIQYF. CDR3 DNA: TGCGCCAGCAGCCAATGGACTAGCGGGGGGGAGCTAGCCAGGAACATTCAGTACTTC. This chain connects TRBV4-3 to TRBJ2-4, with 15 nucleotides matching TRBD2. Germline CDR1 LGHNA, CDR2 YSLEER. This CDR3 has 19 residues. V was clipped by 2 bases and J by 7 bases; unmatched bases: 12.

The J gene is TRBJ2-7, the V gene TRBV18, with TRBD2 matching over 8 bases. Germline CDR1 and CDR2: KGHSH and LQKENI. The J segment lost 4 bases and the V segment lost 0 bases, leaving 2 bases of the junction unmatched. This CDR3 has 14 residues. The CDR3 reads CASSPPRGAYEQYF. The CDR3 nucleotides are TGTGCCAGCTCACCACCGCGGGGGGCGTACGAGCAGTACTTC.

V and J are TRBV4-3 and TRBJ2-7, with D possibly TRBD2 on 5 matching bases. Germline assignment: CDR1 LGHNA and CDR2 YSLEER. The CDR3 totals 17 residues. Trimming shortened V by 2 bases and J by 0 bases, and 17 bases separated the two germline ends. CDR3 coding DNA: TGCGCCAGCAGCCAACACTCCTCTAAAGAGGGCTCCTACGAGCAGTACTTC. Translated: CASSQHSSKEGSYEQYF.

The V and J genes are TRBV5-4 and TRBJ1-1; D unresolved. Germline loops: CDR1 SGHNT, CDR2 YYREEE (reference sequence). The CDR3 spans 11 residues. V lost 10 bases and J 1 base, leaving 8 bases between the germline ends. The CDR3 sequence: CAYYWNTEAFF. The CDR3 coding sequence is TGTGCCTACTATTGGAACACTGAAGCTTTCTTT.

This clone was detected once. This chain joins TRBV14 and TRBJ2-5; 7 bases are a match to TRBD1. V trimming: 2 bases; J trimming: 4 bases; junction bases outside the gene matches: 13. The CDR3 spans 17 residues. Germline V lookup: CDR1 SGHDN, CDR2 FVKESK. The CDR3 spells CASSQSRETGVRETQYF. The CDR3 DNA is TGTGCCAGCAGCCAATCGCGCGAAACAGGGGTTCGAGAGACCCAGTACTTC.

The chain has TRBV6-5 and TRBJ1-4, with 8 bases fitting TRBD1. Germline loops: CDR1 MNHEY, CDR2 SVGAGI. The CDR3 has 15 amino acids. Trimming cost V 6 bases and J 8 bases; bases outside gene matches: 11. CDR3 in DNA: TGTGCCAGCAGAAGACAGGGGACAAAGGGGGAAAAACTGTTTTTT. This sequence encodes CASRRQGTKGEKLFF.